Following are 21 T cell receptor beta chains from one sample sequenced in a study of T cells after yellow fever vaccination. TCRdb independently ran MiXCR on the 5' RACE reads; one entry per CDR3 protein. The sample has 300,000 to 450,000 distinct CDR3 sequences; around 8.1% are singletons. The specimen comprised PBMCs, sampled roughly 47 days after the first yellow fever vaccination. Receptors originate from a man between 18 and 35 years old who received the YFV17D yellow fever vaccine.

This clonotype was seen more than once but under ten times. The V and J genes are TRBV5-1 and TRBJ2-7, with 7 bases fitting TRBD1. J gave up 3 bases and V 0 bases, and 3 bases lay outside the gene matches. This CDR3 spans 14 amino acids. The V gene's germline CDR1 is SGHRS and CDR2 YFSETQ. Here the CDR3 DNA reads TGCGCCAGCAGCTTGGGGACAGGATTCTACGAGCAGTACGTC. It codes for CASSLGTGFYEQYV.

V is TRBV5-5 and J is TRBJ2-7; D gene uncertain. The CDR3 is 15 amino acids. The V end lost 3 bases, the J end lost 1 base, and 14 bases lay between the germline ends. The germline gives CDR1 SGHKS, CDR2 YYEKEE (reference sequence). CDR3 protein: CASSSILQGSYEQYF. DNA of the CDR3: TGTGCCAGCAGCTCCATACTCCAAGGATCCTACGAGCAGTACTTC.

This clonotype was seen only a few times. In nucleotides, the CDR3 is TGTGCCAGCATGGAGACCCAGTACTTC. This codes for CASMETQYF. The V call is TRBV6-2 or TRBV6-3, the J call TRBJ2-5; D not certain. The length of the CDR3 is 9 residues. Trimming left V 7 bases short and J 5 bases short, with 2 bases between. Germline-derived CDR1 and CDR2 are MNHEY and SVGEGT.

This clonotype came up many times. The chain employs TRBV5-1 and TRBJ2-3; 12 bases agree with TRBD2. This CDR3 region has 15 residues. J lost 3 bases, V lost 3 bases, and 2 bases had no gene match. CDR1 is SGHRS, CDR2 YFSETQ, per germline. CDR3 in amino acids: CASSSGTSGTDTQYF. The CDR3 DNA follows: TGCGCCAGCAGCTCCGGGACTAGCGGGACAGATACGCAGTATTTT. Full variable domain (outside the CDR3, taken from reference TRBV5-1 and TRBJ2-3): KAGVTQTPRYLIKTRGQQVTLSCSPISGHRSVSWYQQTPGQGLQFLFEYFSETQRNKGNFPGRFSGRQFSNSRSEMNVSTLELGDSALYLCASSSGTSGTDTQYFGPGTRLTVL.

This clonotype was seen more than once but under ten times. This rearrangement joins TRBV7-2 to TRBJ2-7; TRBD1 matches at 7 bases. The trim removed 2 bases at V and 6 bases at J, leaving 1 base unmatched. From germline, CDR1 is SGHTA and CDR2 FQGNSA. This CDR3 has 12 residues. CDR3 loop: CASSLNRGEQYF. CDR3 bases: TGTGCCAGCAGCTTAAACAGGGGCGAGCAGTACTTC.

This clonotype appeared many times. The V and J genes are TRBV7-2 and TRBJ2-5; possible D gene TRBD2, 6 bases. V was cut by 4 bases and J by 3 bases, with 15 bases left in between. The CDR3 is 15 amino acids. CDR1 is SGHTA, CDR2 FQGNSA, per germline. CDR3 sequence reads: CASSSLGDSKETQYF. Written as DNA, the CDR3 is TGTGCCAGCAGCTCCCTTGGGGACTCGAAAGAGACCCAGTACTTC.

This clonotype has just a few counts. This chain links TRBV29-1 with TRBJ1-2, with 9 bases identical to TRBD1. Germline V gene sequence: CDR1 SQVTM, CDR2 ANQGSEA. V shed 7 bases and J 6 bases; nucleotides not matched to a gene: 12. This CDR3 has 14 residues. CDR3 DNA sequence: TGCAGCGGGTTATTTCGGGACAGGGACAATGGCTACACCTTC. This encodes CSGLFRDRDNGYTF. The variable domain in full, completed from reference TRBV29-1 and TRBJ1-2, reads SAVISQKPSRDICQRGTSLTIQCQVDSQVTMMFWYRQQPGQSLTLIATANQGSEATYESGFVIDKFPISRPNLTFSTLTVSNMSPEDSSIYLCSGLFRDRDNGYTFGSGTRLTVV.

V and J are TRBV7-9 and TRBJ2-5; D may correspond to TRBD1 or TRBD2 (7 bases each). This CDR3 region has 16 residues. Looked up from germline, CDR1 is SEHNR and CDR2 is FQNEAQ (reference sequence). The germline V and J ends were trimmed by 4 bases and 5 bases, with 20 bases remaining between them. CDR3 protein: CASSSRQGLRQETQYF. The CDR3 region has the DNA TGTGCCAGCAGCTCTCGACAGGGACTAAGGCAGGAGACCCAGTACTTC.

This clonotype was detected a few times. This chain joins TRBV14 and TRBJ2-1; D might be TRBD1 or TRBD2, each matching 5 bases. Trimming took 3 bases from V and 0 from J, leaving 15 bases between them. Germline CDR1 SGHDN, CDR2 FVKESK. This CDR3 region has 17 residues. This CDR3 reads CASSQRRGPYSYNEQFF. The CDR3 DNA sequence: TGTGCCAGCAGCCAGCGTAGGGGACCTTACTCCTACAATGAGCAGTTCTTC.

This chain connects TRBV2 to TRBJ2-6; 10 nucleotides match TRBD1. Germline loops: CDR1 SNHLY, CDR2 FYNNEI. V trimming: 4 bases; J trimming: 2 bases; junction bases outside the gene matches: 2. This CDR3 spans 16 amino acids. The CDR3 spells CASSGQGAAGANVLTF. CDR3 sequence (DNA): TGTGCCAGCAGTGGACAGGGGGCGGCTGGGGCCAACGTCCTGACTTTC.

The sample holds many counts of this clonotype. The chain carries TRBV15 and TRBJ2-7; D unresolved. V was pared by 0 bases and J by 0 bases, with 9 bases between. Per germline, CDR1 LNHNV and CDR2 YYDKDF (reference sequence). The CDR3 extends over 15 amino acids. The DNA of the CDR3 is TGTGCCACCAGCAGAGATGGGTTAGCCTCCTACGAGCAGTACGTC. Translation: CATSRDGLASYEQYV.

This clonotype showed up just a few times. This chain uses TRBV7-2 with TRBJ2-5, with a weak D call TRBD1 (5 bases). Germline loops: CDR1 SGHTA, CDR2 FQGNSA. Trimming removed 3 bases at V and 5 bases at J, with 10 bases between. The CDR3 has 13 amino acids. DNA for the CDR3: TGTGCCAGCAGCTTCACTTCAGGGGAGACCCAGTACTTC. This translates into CASSFTSGETQYF.

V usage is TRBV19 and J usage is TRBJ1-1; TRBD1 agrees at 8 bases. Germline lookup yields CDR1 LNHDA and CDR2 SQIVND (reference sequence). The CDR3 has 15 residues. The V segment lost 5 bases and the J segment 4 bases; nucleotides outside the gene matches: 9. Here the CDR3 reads CASSFTGGVGTEAFF. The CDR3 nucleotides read TGTGCCAGTAGTTTTACAGGGGGGGTAGGCACTGAAGCTTTCTTT.

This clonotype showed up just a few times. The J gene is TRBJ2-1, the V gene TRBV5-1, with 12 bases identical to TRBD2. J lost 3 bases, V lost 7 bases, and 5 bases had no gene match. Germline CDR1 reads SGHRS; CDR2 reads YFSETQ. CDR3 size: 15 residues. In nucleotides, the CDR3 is TGCGCCAGCGCGGAGACTAGCGGGGGCTACAATGAGCAGTTCTTC. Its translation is CASAETSGGYNEQFF. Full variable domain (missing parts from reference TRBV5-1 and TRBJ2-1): KAGVTQTPRYLIKTRGQQVTLSCSPISGHRSVSWYQQTPGQGLQFLFEYFSETQRNKGNFPGRFSGRQFSNSRSEMNVSTLELGDSALYLCASAETSGGYNEQFFGPGTRLTVL.

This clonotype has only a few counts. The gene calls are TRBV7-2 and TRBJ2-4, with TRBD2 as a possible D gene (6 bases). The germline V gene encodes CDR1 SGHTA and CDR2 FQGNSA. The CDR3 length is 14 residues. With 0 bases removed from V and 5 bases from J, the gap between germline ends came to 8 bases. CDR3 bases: TGTGCCAGCAGCTTAGCCCCTAGCGAAAACATTCAGTACTTC. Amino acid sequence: CASSLAPSENIQYF.

The CDR3 DNA sequence: TGTGCCAGCAGTTATAGTCTTGCGTCCGAGCAGTACGTC. Its translation: CASSYSLASEQYV. The chain joins TRBV6-5 to TRBJ2-7, with D unresolved. Trimming removed 3 bases at V and 6 bases at J, with 12 bases between. From germline, CDR1 is MNHEY and CDR2 SVGAGI. The CDR3 consists of 13 residues.

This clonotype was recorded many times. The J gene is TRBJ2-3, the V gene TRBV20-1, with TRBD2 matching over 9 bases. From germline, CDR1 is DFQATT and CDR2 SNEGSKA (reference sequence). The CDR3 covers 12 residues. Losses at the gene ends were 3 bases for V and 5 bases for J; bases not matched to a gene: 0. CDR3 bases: TGCAGTGCTAGGCGGGGGGGAGATACGCAGTATTTT. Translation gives CSARRGGDTQYF.

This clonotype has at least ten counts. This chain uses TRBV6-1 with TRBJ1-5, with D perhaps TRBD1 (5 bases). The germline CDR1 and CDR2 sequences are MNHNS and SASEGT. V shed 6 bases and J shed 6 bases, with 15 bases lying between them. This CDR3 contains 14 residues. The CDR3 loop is CASRPSIGGQPQHF. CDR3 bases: TGTGCCAGCAGACCATCGATTGGGGGTCAGCCCCAGCATTTT.

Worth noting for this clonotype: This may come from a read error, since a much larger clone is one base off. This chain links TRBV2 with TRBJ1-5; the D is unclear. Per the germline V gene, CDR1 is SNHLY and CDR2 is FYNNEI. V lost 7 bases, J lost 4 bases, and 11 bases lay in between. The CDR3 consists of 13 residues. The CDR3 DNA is TGTGCCAGCAATCGAGATGGGAATCAGCCCCAGCATTTT. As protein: CASNRDGNQPQHF.

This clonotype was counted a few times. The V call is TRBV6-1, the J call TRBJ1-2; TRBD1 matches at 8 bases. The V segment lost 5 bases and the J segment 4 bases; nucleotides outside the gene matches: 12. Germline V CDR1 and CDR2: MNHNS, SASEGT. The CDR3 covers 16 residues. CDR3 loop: CASSPSSGGRAYGYTF. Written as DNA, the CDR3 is TGTGCCAGCAGTCCCTCCTCAGGGGGCCGGGCCTATGGCTACACCTTC.

The CDR3 loop reads CASSLVRKGNTEAFF. In DNA, the CDR3 is TGTGCCAGCAGCTTAGTCAGGAAAGGAAACACTGAAGCTTTCTTT. The chain recombines TRBV7-9 with TRBJ1-1, with D hard to call. This CDR3 contains 15 residues. Per germline, CDR1 SEHNR and CDR2 FQNEAQ (reference sequence). The V and J ends lost 1 base and 2 bases respectively, with 11 bases between them.